This T cell receptor beta chain was sequenced in a study of blood T cell dynamics during melanoma immunotherapy. The CDR3 is made up of 15 amino acids. V lost 4 bases to trimming and J lost 2 bases; unmatched junction nucleotides: 8. The germline gives CDR1 SGHRS, CDR2 YFSETQ. This clone was seen only once. Here immunoSEQ multiplex PCR was the method, and the copy in TCRdb shows in-frame clones only, minus some. The sample has about 5,000 clones; around nine tenths are singletons. Time point in this sample: pre-treatment baseline. Blood was drawn before treatment and at week 3 after checkpoint blockade. Apart from two fast progressors, RECIST 1.1 response was judged 12 weeks post-infusion. Patients had no prior systemic cancer treatment, immunosuppressants or other active cancers.

This sequence joins TRBV5-1 and TRBJ2-5; 7 bases match TRBD1. The source was blood, collected from a patient treated with checkpoint blockade. The receptor was isolated from a human donor with melanoma. The CDR3 protein is CASSLAGTEQETQYF. CDR3 DNA: TGCGCCAGCAGCCTCGCCGGGACAGAACAAGAGACCCAGTACTTC.